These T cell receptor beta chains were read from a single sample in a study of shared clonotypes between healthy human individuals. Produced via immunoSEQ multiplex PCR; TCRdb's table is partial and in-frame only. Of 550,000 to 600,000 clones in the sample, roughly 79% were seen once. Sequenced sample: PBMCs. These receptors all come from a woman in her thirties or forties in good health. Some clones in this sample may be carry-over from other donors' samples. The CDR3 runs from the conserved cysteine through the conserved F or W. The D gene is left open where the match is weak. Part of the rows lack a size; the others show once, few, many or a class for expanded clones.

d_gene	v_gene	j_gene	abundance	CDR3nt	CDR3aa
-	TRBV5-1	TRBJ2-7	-	TGCGCCAGCAGCTTGGGCCGAGACGGGGCCTACGAGCAGTACTTC	CASSLGRDGAYEQYF
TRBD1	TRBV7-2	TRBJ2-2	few	TGTGCCAGCAGCCCGACAGGGGTGGACGGGGAGCTGTTTTTT	CASSPTGVDGELFF
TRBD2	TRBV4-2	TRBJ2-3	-	TGTGCCAGCAGCCAAGATCGTACTAGCGGGGGAGATACGCAGTATTTT	CASSQDRTSGGDTQYF
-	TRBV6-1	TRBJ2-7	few	TGTGCCAGCAGTGAAGCAGAGGGGGAGGCCTCCTACGAGCAGTACTTC	CASSEAEGEASYEQYF
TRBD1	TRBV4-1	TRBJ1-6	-	TGCGCCAGCAGCCGACGATGGACAGGGGACAATTCACCCCTCCACTTT	CASSRRWTGDNSPLHF
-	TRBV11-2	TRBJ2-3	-	TGTGCCAGCAGTCAGCGAGGGGTAAACACAGATACGCAGTATTTT	CASSQRGVNTDTQYF
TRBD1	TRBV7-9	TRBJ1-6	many	TGTGCCAGCAGCTCGGGGACAGGGGCAAATTCACCCCTCCACTTT	CASSSGTGANSPLHF
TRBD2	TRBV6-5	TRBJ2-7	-	TGTGCCAGTGGACTAGCGTTCTACGAGCAGTACTTC	CASGLAFYEQYF
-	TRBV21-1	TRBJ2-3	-	TGTGCCAGCAGCCCGCAACTAGTCCCCAAAGGCGCAGATACGCAGTATTTT	CASSPQLVPKGADTQYF
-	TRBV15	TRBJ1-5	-	TGTGCCACCAGCAGAGATGGACAGTACAATCAGCCCCAGCATTTT	CATSRDGQYNQPQHF
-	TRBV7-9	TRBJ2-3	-	TGTGCCAGCAGCGTCAGGGGAGAGGGCACAGATACGCAGTATTTT	CASSVRGEGTDTQYF
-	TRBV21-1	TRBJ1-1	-	TGTGCCAGCATCCTCCGGGACACCGAGAACACTGAAGCTTTCTTT	CASILRDTENTEAFF
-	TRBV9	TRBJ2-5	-	TGTGCCAGCAGCTCAGCACAAGGGACCCAGTACTTC	CASSSAQGTQYF
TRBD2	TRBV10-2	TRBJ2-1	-	TGCGCCAGCAGGGGACTAGCGGGAACCTACAATGAGCAGTTCTTC	CASRGLAGTYNEQFF
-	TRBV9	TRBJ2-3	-	TGTGCCAGCTCGGGGGCGCGGACAGATACGCAGTATTTT	CASSGARTDTQYF